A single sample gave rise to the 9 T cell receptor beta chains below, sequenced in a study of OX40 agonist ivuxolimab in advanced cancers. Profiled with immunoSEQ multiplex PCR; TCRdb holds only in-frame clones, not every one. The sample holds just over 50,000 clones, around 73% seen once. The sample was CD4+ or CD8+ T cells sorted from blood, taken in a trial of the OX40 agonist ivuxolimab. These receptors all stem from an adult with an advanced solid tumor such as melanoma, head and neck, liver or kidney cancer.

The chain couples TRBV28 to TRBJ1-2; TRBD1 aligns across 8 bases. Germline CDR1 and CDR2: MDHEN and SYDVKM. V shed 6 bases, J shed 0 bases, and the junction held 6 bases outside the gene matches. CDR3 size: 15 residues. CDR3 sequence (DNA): TGTGCCAGCAGCATACAGGGGGGCGCTAACTATGGCTACACCTTC. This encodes CASSIQGGANYGYTF.

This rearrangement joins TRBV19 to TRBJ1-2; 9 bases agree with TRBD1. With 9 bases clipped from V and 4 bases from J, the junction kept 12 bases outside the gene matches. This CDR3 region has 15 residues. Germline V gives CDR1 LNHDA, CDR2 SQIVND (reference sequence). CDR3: CASLTLTGGGYGYTF. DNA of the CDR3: TGTGCCAGCCTCACCCTGACAGGGGGGGGCTATGGCTACACCTTC.

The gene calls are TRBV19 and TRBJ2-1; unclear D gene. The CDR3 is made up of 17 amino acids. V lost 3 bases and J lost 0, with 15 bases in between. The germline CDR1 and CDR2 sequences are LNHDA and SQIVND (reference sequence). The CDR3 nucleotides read TGTGCCAGTAGTATTGAAGGATCCGGGCACTCCTACAATGAGCAGTTCTTC. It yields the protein CASSIEGSGHSYNEQFF. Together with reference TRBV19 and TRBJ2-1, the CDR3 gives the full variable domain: DGGITQSPKYLFRKEGQNVTLSCEQNLNHDAMYWYRQDPGQGLRLIYYSQIVNDFQKGDIAEGYSVSREKKESFPLTVTSAQKNPTAFYLCASSIEGSGHSYNEQFFGPGTRLTVL.

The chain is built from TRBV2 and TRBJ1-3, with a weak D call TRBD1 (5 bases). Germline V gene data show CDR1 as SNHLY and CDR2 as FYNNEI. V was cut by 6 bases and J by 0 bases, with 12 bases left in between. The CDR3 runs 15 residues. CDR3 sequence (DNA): TGTGCCAGCAGAACAGGTGGAGCCTCTGGAAACACCATATATTTT. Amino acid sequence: CASRTGGASGNTIYF.

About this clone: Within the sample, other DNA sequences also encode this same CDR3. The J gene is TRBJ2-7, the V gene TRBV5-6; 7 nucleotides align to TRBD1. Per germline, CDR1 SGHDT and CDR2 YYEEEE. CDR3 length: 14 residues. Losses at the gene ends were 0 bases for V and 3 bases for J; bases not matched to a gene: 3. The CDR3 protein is CASSLEGGRYEQYF. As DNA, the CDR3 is TGTGCCAGCAGCTTGGAAGGGGGCCGCTACGAGCAGTACTTC.

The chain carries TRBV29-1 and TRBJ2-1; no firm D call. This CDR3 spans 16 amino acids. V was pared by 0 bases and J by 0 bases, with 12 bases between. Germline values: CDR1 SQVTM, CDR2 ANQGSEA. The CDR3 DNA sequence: TGCAGCGTTGAAGATCCTCTGACGAGCTCCTACAATGAGCAGTTCTTC. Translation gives CSVEDPLTSSYNEQFF.

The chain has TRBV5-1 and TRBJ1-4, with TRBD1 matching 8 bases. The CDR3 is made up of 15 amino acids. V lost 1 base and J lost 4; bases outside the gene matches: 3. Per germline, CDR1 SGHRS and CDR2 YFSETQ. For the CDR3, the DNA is TGCGCCAGCAGCTTGATTACAGGGGGTAATGAAAAACTGTTTTTT. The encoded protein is CASSLITGGNEKLFF.

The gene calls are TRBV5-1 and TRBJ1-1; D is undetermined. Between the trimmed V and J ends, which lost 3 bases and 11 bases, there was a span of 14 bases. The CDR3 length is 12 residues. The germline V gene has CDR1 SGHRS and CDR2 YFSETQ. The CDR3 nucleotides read TGCGCCAGCAGCTCGGACGGCCGTTCGGCTTTCTTT. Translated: CASSSDGRSAFF.

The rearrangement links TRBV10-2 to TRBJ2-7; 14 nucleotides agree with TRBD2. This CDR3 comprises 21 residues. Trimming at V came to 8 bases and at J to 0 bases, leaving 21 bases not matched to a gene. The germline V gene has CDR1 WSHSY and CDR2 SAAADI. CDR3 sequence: CASHRDTGLAGGRQGSYEQYF. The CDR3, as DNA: TGCGCCAGCCACCGGGACACAGGACTAGCGGGAGGCCGACAAGGCTCCTACGAGCAGTACTTC.